Listed here are 10 T cell receptor beta chains from one sample, sequenced in a study of tumor-infiltrating lymphocytes in primary liver carcinoma. Co-extraction of both nucleic acids (RNA and DNA) used about 19-33 mg of unsorted bulk tissue. The input was around 530 ng total RNA; TCR beta cDNA was made from it with a constant-region primer. Employing slightly modified ARM-PCR, three nested multiplex PCR rounds were run, and these gave rise to the TCR beta libraries. Rounds one and two of PCR, each of 10 to 11 cycles, were primed with TRBV1-TRBV30 forward primers and a C-beta reverse primer. From the multiplex PCR reads, TCRdb called clonotypes with MiXCR, one entry per CDR3 protein. This sample carries 95,000 to 150,000 distinct CDR3 sequences, about 59% of them seen once, and the ten largest clones take approximately 9.7%. The sample comprised liver tumor tissue from sampling region 1. Subset reported: tumor region T1, superior pole. These TCRs come from a woman aged 60-70 years with primary liver carcinoma and hepatitis B virus infection.

This rearrangement joins TRBV11-3 to TRBJ2-7; D gene ambiguous. This CDR3 is 15 amino acids long. Germline CDR1 and CDR2: SGHNT and YENEEA. V lost 1 base to trimming and J lost 1 base, with 11 bases between them. CDR3 protein: CASSLVETPSYEQYF. The CDR3 nucleotides read TGTGCCAGCAGCTTAGTCGAGACGCCATCCTACGAGCAGTACTTC.

The V call is TRBV29-1, the J call TRBJ1-5, with 10 bases identical to TRBD1. Germline V CDR1 and CDR2: SQVTM, ANQGSEA. The ends lost 8 bases at V and 5 bases at J; junction bases unmatched: 9. The CDR3 is 14 residues long. CDR3 sequence: CSIAGQGMDQPQHF. CDR3 nucleotide sequence: TGCAGCATTGCGGGACAGGGGATGGATCAGCCCCAGCATTTT.

Comment on this clonotype: A much more abundant neighbour one base away suggests this may be a read error. DNA for the CDR3: TGTGCCAGCAGCGTTCGGGGGTTGGGAGATACGCAGTTTTTT. Residues: CASSVRGLGDTQFF. The gene calls are TRBV9 and TRBJ2-3, with D perhaps matching TRBD2 (6 bases). The CDR3 totals 14 residues. Germline V gene sequence: CDR1 SGDLS, CDR2 YYNGEE.

On this clonotype: At one boundary the junction diverges from the germline segment, which might be a read error. The chain is built from TRBV12-3 or TRBV12-4 and TRBJ1-1, with a tentative D call TRBD1 (6 bases). This CDR3 comprises 14 residues. CDR3 bases: TGTGCCAGCGCCCCCGGGGGCTTAGAGGGTGAAGCTTTCTTC. Translating gives CASAPGGLEGEAFF.

V usage is TRBV19 and J usage is TRBJ2-1; possibly TRBD2 for D (5 bases). The germline gives CDR1 LNHDA, CDR2 SQIVND (reference sequence). CDR3 length: 14 residues. Trimming left V 6 bases short and J 2 bases short, with 11 bases between. Here the CDR3 reads CASRGRGTYNEQFF. The CDR3, as DNA: TGTGCCAGTAGGGGTCGGGGTACCTACAATGAGCAGTTCTTC.

Turning to this clonotype: The conserved phenylalanine or tryptophan is not found at the CDR3 terminus, so this likely reflects a read error. The chain carries TRBV12-3 or TRBV12-4 and TRBJ2-2, with no clear D. The V end was cut by 7 bases, the J end by 1 base, with 13 bases between. The CDR3 is 15 residues long. Here the CDR3 reads CASKDGSMNTGELFS. The CDR3 nucleotides are TGTGCCAGCAAAGACGGATCTATGAACACCGGGGAGCTGTTTTCT.

A word on this clonotype: A much more abundant neighbour one base away suggests this may be a read error. This rearrangement joins TRBV6-6 to TRBJ1-2; maybe TRBD1 (5 bases). The CDR3 spans 12 residues. Germline loops: CDR1 MNHNY, CDR2 SVGAGI (reference sequence). CDR3 in amino acids: CVSSYMGHGYTF. In DNA form, the CDR3 reads TGTGTCAGCAGTTATATGGGACATGGCTACACCTTC.

The rearrangement joins TRBV11-1 to TRBJ2-7; 8 bases fit TRBD2. The ends lost 10 bases at V and 6 bases at J; junction bases unmatched: 14. This CDR3 contains 14 residues. Germline CDR1 and CDR2: SGHAT and FQDESV (reference sequence). The CDR3 is CANSRLAGGTEQYF. CDR3 nucleotide sequence: TGTGCCAACTCCCGACTGGCGGGAGGTACCGAGCAGTACTTC.

This clonotype was seen many times. The chain combines TRBV11-3 with TRBJ1-1, with unresolved D. Germline CDR1 SGHNT, CDR2 YENEEA. This CDR3 comprises 13 residues. Deletions cut 2 bases from V and 2 bases from J, with 6 bases between. The CDR3 is CASSLMANTEAFF. CDR3 sequence (DNA): TGTGCCAGCAGCTTAATGGCAAACACTGAAGCTTTCTTT.

As concerns this clonotype: The conserved phenylalanine or tryptophan normally closing the CDR3 is absent here, so this likely arose from a read error. The V and J genes are TRBV5-6 and TRBJ1-2, with a weak D call TRBD1 (5 bases). This CDR3 spans 14 amino acids. The germline V gene has CDR1 SGHDT and CDR2 YYEEEE. Trimming left V 10 bases short and J 1 base short, with 17 bases between. The DNA of the CDR3 is TGTGCCGACAGCTTGTTCGGACATAACTATGGCTACACCGTC. It translates to CADSLFGHNYGYTV.